One and the same sample provided the 32 T cell receptor beta chains below, sequenced in a study of molecular identifiers for immune sequencing clone quantification. One entry per CDR3 protein results from TCRdb running MiXCR on the PCR reads. This sample has around 9,800 distinct CDR3 sequences, with 15% to 20% found just once. The sample was naive CD8+ T cells from blood, with Jurkat cell RNA spiked in. The subset is: FACS-sorted CD8+CD4-CCR7+CD45RA+ naive T cells. The receptors here all came from a human donor in good health. Some libraries in this study had Jurkat cell RNA spiked in.

This clonotype came up many times. The chain is built from TRBV5-6 and TRBJ2-3, with D unclear. The CDR3 contains 15 residues. Trimming shortened V by 0 bases and J by 3 bases, and 11 bases separated the two germline ends. The germline V gene encodes CDR1 SGHDT and CDR2 YYEEEE. The CDR3: CASSLEAARTDTQYF. CDR3 bases: TGTGCCAGCAGCTTGGAGGCAGCGCGGACAGATACGCAGTATTTT. Using reference TRBV5-6 and TRBJ2-3 for the parts outside the CDR3, the full variable domain is DAGVTQSPTHLIKTRGQQVTLRCSPKSGHDTVSWYQQALGQGPQFIFQYYEEEERQRGNFPDRFSGHQFPNYSSELNVNALLLGDSALYLCASSLEAARTDTQYFGPGTRLTVL.

This clonotype was picked up a small number of times. One base away lies a much larger clone, so this may be a sequencing read error. The gene calls are TRBV6-5 and TRBJ2-7; a weak D match, TRBD2 (7 bases). CDR1 is MNHEY, CDR2 SVGAGI, per germline. Trimming left V 8 bases short and J 3 bases short, with 14 bases between. The CDR3 is made up of 13 amino acids. CDR3 sequence reads: CASSGGELYEQYF. For the CDR3, the DNA is TGTGCCAGCTCGGGGGGCGAGCTCTACGAGCAGTACTTC.

Relative to its sample, this clonotype is medium-sized (0.01 to 0.1%). The J gene is TRBJ2-7, the V gene TRBV20-1, with D unclear. The V gene lost 5 bases and the J gene lost 0 bases, with 8 bases spanning the gap. Germline V gene sequence: CDR1 DFQATT, CDR2 SNEGSKA (reference sequence). The CDR3 extends over 12 amino acids. CDR3 DNA sequence: TGCAGTGCTCCAAGTAGCTCCTACGAGCAGTACTTC. It encodes CSAPSSSYEQYF.

The table lists this clonotype with many counts. The chain employs TRBV6-2 or TRBV6-3 and TRBJ1-5; 9 bases are shared with TRBD1. Germline trimming cut 6 bases from V and 5 bases from J; bases unmatched to any gene: 8. The CDR3 has 15 residues. Germline CDR1 is MNHEY and CDR2 is SVGEGT. In nucleotides, the CDR3 is TGTGCCAGCAGCGCCACCGGGACAGGGCATCAGCCCCAGCATTTT. Translated, it gives CASSATGTGHQPQHF.

The rearrangement joins TRBV4-3 to TRBJ2-7; D may be TRBD2 (6 bases). V was trimmed by 0 bases and J by 7 bases, leaving 16 bases between them. The germline V gene encodes CDR1 LGHNA and CDR2 YSLEER. This CDR3 has 15 residues. The CDR3 DNA reads TGCGCCAGCAGCCAAGAGGGGGGAGTCCCCCAGGAGCAGTACTTC. Residues: CASSQEGGVPQEQYF.

This clonotype is termed medium-sized (0.01 to 0.1%). The CDR3 region is CSVDLAGFTDTQYF. The CDR3 DNA sequence: TGCAGCGTTGATCTAGCGGGGTTCACAGATACGCAGTATTTT. The chain uses TRBV29-1 and TRBJ2-3, with 9 bases that match TRBD2. CDR3 size: 14 residues. Germline V gene data show CDR1 as SQVTM and CDR2 as ANQGSEA. With V trimmed by 3 bases and J by 2 bases, 3 bases remained unmatched.

This clonotype was seen ten or more times. The gene calls are TRBV2 and TRBJ2-7; 9 nucleotides match TRBD1. The CDR3 runs 14 residues. With 4 bases clipped from V and 4 bases from J, the junction kept 5 bases outside the gene matches. Germline assignment: CDR1 SNHLY and CDR2 FYNNEI. The CDR3 nucleotides read TGTGCCAGCAGTGCCGGGACAGGGATTTACGAGCAGTACTTC. This codes for CASSAGTGIYEQYF.

This clonotype was counted many times. The chain has TRBV30 and TRBJ2-1; D unclear. The V end was cut by 2 bases, the J end by 6 bases, with 5 bases between. The CDR3 loop spans 11 amino acids. The germline gives CDR1 GTSNPN, CDR2 SVGIG (reference sequence). The CDR3 DNA reads as TGTGCCTGGAGTATCGGCAATGAGCAGTTCTTC. It codes for CAWSIGNEQFF.

This clonotype was picked up many times. CDR3 in amino acids: CASSLPQRNTEAFF. CDR3 sequence (DNA): TGTGCCAGCAGCCTGCCACAAAGGAACACTGAAGCTTTCTTT. This sequence joins TRBV7-2 and TRBJ1-1; D ambiguous. Trimming took 5 bases from V and 1 from J, leaving 11 bases between them. Per germline, CDR1 SGHTA and CDR2 FQGNSA. The CDR3 extends over 14 amino acids.

This clonotype is classed as medium-sized. This chain links TRBV7-6 with TRBJ2-5; no clear D. This CDR3 contains 15 residues. CDR1 is SGHVS, CDR2 FNYEAQ, per germline. The ends were cut back, 5 bases at V and 3 bases at J, with 16 bases in the middle. CDR3 nucleotides: TGTGCCAGCAGCCCACTCTCATCAGCCAAAGAGACCCAGTACTTC. This translates into CASSPLSSAKETQYF.

Within the sample, this clonotype is medium-sized. The V and J genes are TRBV7-9 and TRBJ1-4; TRBD1 matches 9 bases. This CDR3 has 17 residues. CDR1 and CDR2 (germline): SEHNR, FQNEAQ (reference sequence). The V segment lost 4 bases and the J segment 4 bases; nucleotides outside the gene matches: 10. This CDR3 is CASSSGQGITNNEKLFF. The CDR3 DNA sequence: TGTGCCAGCAGCTCCGGACAGGGGATTACTAATAATGAAAAACTGTTTTTT.

In this sample, this clonotype turned up a few times. The rearrangement uses TRBV27 and TRBJ2-3, with 11 bases fitting TRBD2. Germline V CDR1 and CDR2: MNHEY, SMNVEV (reference sequence). The CDR3 runs 20 residues. V shed 2 bases and J 0 bases; nucleotides not matched to a gene: 13. CDR3 sequence reads: CASSLAAGTSGESSTDTQYF. The CDR3 DNA sequence: TGTGCCAGCAGTTTAGCCGCCGGGACTAGCGGAGAATCTAGCACAGATACGCAGTATTTT.

At least ten counts were recorded for this clonotype. CDR3 protein: CASSLGDSSYNEQFF. In DNA, the CDR3 is TGTGCCAGCAGCTTAGGTGATAGCTCCTACAATGAGCAGTTCTTC. The chain joins TRBV11-1 to TRBJ2-1; D remains unclear. From germline, CDR1 is SGHAT and CDR2 FQDESV (reference sequence). V lost 1 base and J lost 0, with 7 bases in between. The CDR3 extends over 15 amino acids.

This sequence joins TRBV24-1 and TRBJ2-5; TRBD1 is a possible D gene (5 bases). This CDR3 is built from 15 residues. Germline CDR1 is KGHDR and CDR2 is SFDVKD. Trimming shortened V by 4 bases and J by 4 bases, and 15 bases separated the two germline ends. In nucleotides, the CDR3 is TGTGCCACCAGTGAGACAGCCGACAGTCGAGAGACCCAGTACTTC. Its protein product is CATSETADSRETQYF.

Within the sample, this clonotype is medium-sized. CDR3 sequence: CASSQDSVTYEQYF. The CDR3 nucleotides read TGCGCCAGCAGCCAAGATTCGGTTACCTACGAGCAGTACTTC. The V gene is TRBV4-3, the J gene TRBJ2-7, with D unresolved. The germline V gene has CDR1 LGHNA and CDR2 YSLEER. The CDR3 is 14 amino acids. V lost 0 bases to trimming and J lost 2 bases, with 8 bases between them.

By sample share, this clonotype is medium-sized. This chain links TRBV7-8 with TRBJ1-1; a possible D gene is TRBD1 (5 bases). V was pared by 5 bases and J by 10 bases, with 14 bases between. The CDR3 has 12 residues. Germline CDR1 and CDR2: SGHVS and FQNEAQ. CDR3: CASSNDGARAFF. The DNA of the CDR3 is TGTGCCAGCAGCAATGACGGGGCGAGAGCTTTCTTT.

By share, this clonotype ranks as medium-sized. The J gene is TRBJ2-1, the V gene TRBV7-6; D perhaps matches TRBD2 (6 bases). The CDR3 spans 14 residues. The germline V and J ends were trimmed by 1 base and 6 bases, with 10 bases remaining between them. In germline, CDR1 is SGHVS, CDR2 FNYEAQ. CDR3 protein: CASSLVGGVNEQFF. CDR3 nucleotide sequence: TGTGCCAGCAGCTTAGTCGGAGGGGTCAATGAGCAGTTCTTC.

This clonotype is categorized as medium-sized. The chain carries TRBV6-5 and TRBJ1-1; D remains ambiguous. Germline CDR1 reads MNHEY; CDR2 reads SVGAGI. The CDR3 runs 14 residues. Trimming took 6 bases from V and 3 from J, leaving 14 bases between them. The CDR3 loop is CASSPSPFYTEAFF. CDR3 bases: TGTGCCAGCAGCCCATCTCCTTTCTACACTGAAGCTTTCTTT.

This clonotype is labeled medium-sized (0.01 to 0.1%). V and J are TRBV2 and TRBJ1-2; no clear D gene. Germline CDR1 and CDR2: SNHLY and FYNNEI. The CDR3 consists of 13 residues. Trimming left V 3 bases short and J 3 bases short, with 8 bases between. In DNA form, the CDR3 reads TGTGCCAGCAGTGATCCAGGAGACTATGGCTACACCTTC. Amino acids: CASSDPGDYGYTF.

This clonotype was detected ten times or more. V and J are TRBV28 and TRBJ2-1; D is perhaps TRBD2 (6 bases). V lost 6 bases to trimming and J lost 2 bases, with 14 bases between them. CDR3 length: 15 amino acids. Germline loops: CDR1 MDHEN, CDR2 SYDVKM. CDR3 bases: TGTGCCAGCAGGGCGGGGTTAGCGGCCTACAATGAGCAGTTCTTC. Protein: CASRAGLAAYNEQFF.

This clonotype was counted at least ten times. The gene calls are TRBV19 and TRBJ2-3; no definite D call. In germline, CDR1 is LNHDA, CDR2 SQIVND (reference sequence). The CDR3 spans 12 residues. The V end lost 4 bases, the J end lost 4 bases, and 6 bases lay between the germline ends. This CDR3 is CASSNLADTQYF. CDR3 coding DNA: TGTGCCAGTAGTAATCTAGCAGATACGCAGTATTTT.

As for this clonotype: At one end the junction does not follow the germline gene, possibly because of a read error. The V call is TRBV2, the J call TRBJ2-2; D is perhaps TRBD1 or TRBD2 (5 bases each). This CDR3 contains 13 residues. Per germline, CDR1 SNHLY and CDR2 FYNNEI. This CDR3 is CASSDGGTGELSF. The CDR3 nucleotides read TGTGCCAGCAGTGATGGGGGTACCGGGGAGCTGTCTTTT.

As regards this clonotype: One junction end does not reproduce the germline sequence, and a read error may be involved. The chain is built from TRBV28 and TRBJ1-1, with TRBD1 as a possible D gene (6 bases). The germline CDR1 and CDR2 sequences are MDHEN and SYDVKM. There are 14 residues in the CDR3. The CDR3 nucleotides are TGTGCCAGCAGTTCCCGGGGGCCGGACACTGAAGCCTTCTTT. Protein product: CASSSRGPDTEAFF. Full variable domain (remainder filled in from reference TRBV28 and TRBJ1-1): DVKVTQSSRYLVKRTGEKVFLECVQDMDHENMFWYRQDPGLGLRLIYFSYDVKMKEKGDIPEGYSVSREKKERFSLILESASTNQTSMYLCASSSRGPDTEAFFGQGTRLTVV.

This clonotype was seen ten or more times. The V and J genes are TRBV7-9 and TRBJ2-7, with D possibly TRBD1 on 6 matching bases. The CDR3 runs 12 residues. Trimming left V 6 bases short and J 4 bases short, with 10 bases between. Per the germline V gene, CDR1 is SEHNR and CDR2 is FQNEAQ (reference sequence). CDR3 nucleotide sequence: TGTGCCAGCAGAGGGGGTTTGTACGAGCAGTACTTC. It codes for CASRGGLYEQYF.

This clonotype was observed many times. V usage is TRBV19 and J usage is TRBJ2-1; TRBD2 agrees at 10 bases. Germline assignment: CDR1 LNHDA and CDR2 SQIVND (reference sequence). The length of the CDR3 is 17 residues. The junction had 9 bases not matched to a gene; V was cut back by 7 bases and J by 0 bases. CDR3 sequence: CASTIAGGLSSYNEQFF. CDR3 sequence (DNA): TGTGCCAGTACAATAGCGGGGGGCCTAAGCTCCTACAATGAGCAGTTCTTC.

As regards this clonotype: At one end the junction does not follow the germline gene, possibly because of a read error. V and J are TRBV6-2 or TRBV6-3 and TRBJ2-7, with TRBD2 identical over 7 bases. Germline lookup yields CDR1 MNHEY and CDR2 SVGEGT. The CDR3 runs 13 residues. CDR3 in DNA: TGTGCCGGCAGTTATCGGACTAGTTGGGAGCAATACTTC. Translating gives CAGSYRTSWEQYF.

This clonotype was counted ten times or more. The germline gene is not matched at one end of the junction; a read error may be the cause. V is TRBV2 and J is TRBJ1-1; D may be TRBD1 (5 bases). CDR1 and CDR2 from the germline V gene are SNHLY and FYNNEI. The CDR3 covers 14 residues. Here the CDR3 reads CASREGQMNTEAFF. The CDR3, as DNA: TGTGCCAGCAGGGAAGGACAAATGAACACTGAAGCTTTCTTT.

By share, this clonotype ranks as medium-sized. The gene calls are TRBV19 and TRBJ2-7; D possibly corresponds to TRBD2 (7 bases). Germline values: CDR1 LNHDA, CDR2 SQIVND (reference sequence). V lost 4 bases, J lost 2 bases, and 18 bases lay in between. This CDR3 is built from 16 residues. The CDR3 loop reads CASSNGAGAFAYEQYF. Written as DNA, the CDR3 is TGTGCCAGTAGTAACGGGGCGGGGGCGTTCGCCTACGAGCAGTACTTC.

This clonotype is medium-sized by share. The J gene is TRBJ2-6, the V gene TRBV5-1, with 12 bases lining up with TRBD1. CDR1 is SGHRS and CDR2 is YFSETQ in the germline V gene. The CDR3 is 18 residues long. V dropped 4 bases and J dropped 0; count of bases not matched to a gene: 5. The CDR3, as DNA: TGCGCCAGCAGCGCCGGGACAGGGGGCTTCTCTGGGGCCAACGTCCTGACTTTC. Protein: CASSAGTGGFSGANVLTF.

The table lists this clonotype with many counts. The chain employs TRBV5-5 and TRBJ2-1; D gene ambiguous. Trimming removed 0 bases at V and 2 bases at J, with 3 bases between. Germline assignment: CDR1 SGHKS and CDR2 YYEKEE (reference sequence). The CDR3 totals 13 residues. CDR3 coding DNA: TGTGCCAGCAGCTTGGGAGCCTACAATGAGCAGTTCTTC. Residues: CASSLGAYNEQFF.

By sample share, this clonotype is medium-sized. The chain couples TRBV20-1 to TRBJ2-1; D perhaps matches TRBD2 (5 bases). CDR1 and CDR2 (germline): DFQATT, SNEGSKA (reference sequence). V was trimmed by 0 bases and J by 4 bases, leaving 13 bases between them. The CDR3 is 15 amino acids. The DNA for the CDR3 is TGCAGTGCTAGAGATGGAAGCGGTCAATACAATGAGCAGTTCTTC. It is translated as CSARDGSGQYNEQFF.

Relative to its sample, this clonotype is medium-sized (0.01 to 0.1%). The chain combines TRBV2 with TRBJ2-7; D is perhaps TRBD2 (5 bases). Germline CDR1 is SNHLY and CDR2 is FYNNEI. There are 14 residues in the CDR3. V lost 1 base and J 3 bases, leaving 10 bases between the germline ends. CDR3 coding DNA: TGTGCCAGCAGTGAAGTGATGGGAGACTACGAGCAGTACTTC. Its protein is CASSEVMGDYEQYF.